This T cell receptor (beta chain) was identified in a study of OX40 agonist ivuxolimab in advanced cancers. About the study as a whole: Ivuxolimab, which targeted the costimulatory receptor OX40 (CD134), was an agonistic, fully human IgG2 monoclonal antibody. Intravenous ivuxolimab was administered to patients every 2 weeks at six dose levels: 0.01, 0.1, 0.3, 1.5, 3 and 10 mg/kg. Of the roughly 52 dose-escalation patients, hepatocellular carcinoma was present in around 19, melanoma in approximately 15, renal cell carcinoma in 9 and head and neck cancer in 9. In the dose-escalation cohort, around four fifths of patients were male, and the mean age was roughly 60 years, with a range of about 20 to 90. Prior anti-PD-1, anti-PD-L1 or anti-CTLA-4 therapy was permitted, and approximately 40% of dose-escalation patients had received checkpoint inhibitors. Three dose-escalation patients achieved partial responses, one with hepatocellular carcinoma and two with cutaneous melanoma. Peripheral TCRbeta sequencing was intended to test whether TCR sequence diversity was altered and clonal T-cell expansion was caused by ivuxolimab. The paper reports the monotherapy dose-escalation portion (N of about 50 patients) of the phase I ivuxolimab trial.

Genomic DNA was isolated from the sorted cells so that the TCRbeta CDR3 region could be sequenced. The immunoSEQ Assay was used for sequencing of TCRbeta CDR3 regions. What TCRdb holds here is the immuneACCESS table cut down to in-frame rearrangements. Part of the clones is not present; checked against another copy, under half of the missing clones reflect an unresolved V gene, and the others are unexplained. The sample has some 65,000 clones on record, 85% of them singletons. The ten most abundant clones make up roughly 4% of the sample. Patients with autoimmune disease history or receiving systemic immunosuppression were excluded from the trial. Peripheral blood for TCR sequencing was collected from all dose cohorts at baseline, on cycle 4 day 1, and on cycle 7 day 1. Samples were obtained from an open-label, multicenter, first-in-human phase I dose-escalation trial of ivuxolimab. Adults with locally advanced or metastatic head and neck squamous cell, hepatocellular, melanoma or renal cell carcinoma were enrolled in the trial. Before TCR sequencing, CD4+ and CD8+ T cells were separately sorted from peripheral blood.

V is clipped by 6 bases and J by 1 base, and the sequence between their germline boundaries is 18 bases long. The germline V gene (reference sequence) supplies CDR1 SGHNT and CDR2 YYREEE. Counted from cysteine to phenylalanine, this CDR3 has 16 amino acids. The only DNA kept is the CDR3, 48 bases in frame from the first base. About this clone: Its antigen is unknown. The record has no base qualities; no much larger clone is one base away.

The investigation overall reported the following: Partial responders in the 0.1-3.0 mg/kg groups had among the lowest normalized peripheral clonal expansion, especially among CD8+ T cells. After ivuxolimab, expanded clones were on average more numerous among CD8+ T cells than among CD4+ T cells. The antigen specificity of the peripheral T cells that underwent clonal expansion was not determined. At doses from 0.1 to 3.0 mg/kg, clonal expansion was seen in both CD4+ and CD8+ blood T cells between baseline and week 6. Low levels of normalized T-cell clonal expansion were also shown by some nonresponding patients.

This TCR was sampled from an adult with an advanced solid tumor such as melanoma, head and neck, liver or kidney cancer. The sample here was CD4+ or CD8+ T cells sorted from blood, taken in a trial of the OX40 agonist ivuxolimab. The chain employs TRBV5-4 and TRBJ2-3; TRBD1 is a possible D gene, resting on 6 matching bases. The nucleotides read TGTGCCAGCACCATTAGGGAAACAGGGCGCACAGATACGCAGTATTTT. It is translated as CASTIRETGRTDTQYF.